These T cell receptor beta chains were read from a single sample in a study of T cell repertoires in ileal Crohn's disease. Libraries were prepared by immunoSEQ multiplex PCR; TCRdb keeps only in-frame clonotypes and omits some of them. The sample records about 140 clones, about 95% being singletons. The material sequenced was ileal tissue. Every receptor here comes from an adult with Crohn's disease. Each CDR3 is given with its conserved first and last residue. D genes are given only for firm matches. Some rows have no size entry. The others give once, few or many, or a class for an expanded clone.

>TRBV5-1|TRBJ1-2|-|-
CASSLDRTLNYGYTF
TGCGCCAGCAGCCTCGACAGAACCCTTAACTATGGCTACACCTTC
>TRBV7-2|TRBJ1-1|-|-
CASSQTGNTEAFF
TGTGCCAGCAGCCAAACAGGGAACACTGAAGCTTTCTTT
>TRBV7-8|TRBJ1-1|-|-
CASSSRGVNTEAFF
TGTGCCAGCAGCTCAAGGGGAGTGAACACTGAAGCTTTCTTT
>TRBV7-3|TRBJ1-2|-|-
CASSLNGAPSPHSNYGYTF
TGTGCCAGCAGCTTAAATGGTGCCCCATCCCCTCATTCTAACTATGGCTACACCTTC
>TRBV19|TRBJ1-4|TRBD1|once
CAGKRSDRDEKLFF
TGTGCCGGTAAAAGGTCCGACAGGGATGAAAAACTGTTTTTT
>TRBV30|TRBJ1-6|TRBD1|-
CAWAVRTGANSPLHF
TGTGCCTGGGCTGTGCGTACAGGGGCTAATTCACCCCTCCACTTT
>TRBV4-3|TRBJ1-1|-|-
CASSQTQGHTEAFF
TGCGCCAGCAGCCAAACACAGGGACACACTGAAGCTTTCTTT
>TRBV5-1|TRBJ1-4|-|-
CASSLGDTFNEKLFF
TGCGCCAGCAGCTTGGGGGACACTTTTAATGAAAAACTGTTTTTT
>TRBV19|TRBJ2-5|-|-
CASSSGGGRETQYF
TGTGCCAGTAGTTCAGGGGGGGGCCGGGAGACCCAGTACTTC
>TRBV7-2|TRBJ2-3|-|-
CASSLAPGASTDTQYF
TGTGCCAGCAGCTTAGCGCCAGGAGCGTCCACAGATACGCAGTATTTT
>TRBV9|TRBJ1-2|TRBD1|-
CASSPGTGYLLGYTF
TGTGCCAGCAGCCCCGGGACAGGGTATTTGCTTGGCTACACCTTC
>TRBV5-4|TRBJ2-3|TRBD2|-
CASRPGTSGRTDTQYF
TGTGCCAGCAGGCCCGGGACTAGCGGTCGAACAGATACGCAGTATTTT
>TRBV10-3|TRBJ2-7|-|-
CAISDLNARSYEQYF
TGTGCCATCAGTGACCTTAACGCTCGCTCCTACGAGCAGTACTTC
>TRBV7-2|TRBJ2-7|-|-
CASSLSLGLYEQYF
TGTGCCAGCAGCTTAAGCTTGGGCCTTTACGAGCAGTACTTC
>TRBV27|TRBJ2-1|TRBD2|-
CASSPGRLAGENEQFF
TGTGCCAGCAGTCCCGGTAGGCTAGCGGGGGAAAATGAGCAGTTCTTC
>TRBV9|TRBJ2-5|-|-
CASSYDSGYQETQYF
TGTGCCAGCAGCTATGACTCCGGGTACCAAGAGACCCAGTACTTC
>TRBV10-3|TRBJ2-3|-|-
CAISDGSGSGDTQYF
TGTGCCATCAGTGACGGGTCAGGGTCGGGGGATACGCAGTATTTT
>TRBV19|TRBJ1-4|-|-
CASRYSTNEKLFF
TGTGCCAGTCGATATTCAACTAATGAAAAACTGTTTTTT
>TRBV7-2|TRBJ1-2|-|-
CASAQRAQLFNYGYTF
TGTGCCAGCGCCCAGAGGGCCCAATTGTTTAACTATGGCTACACCTTC